A single sample gave rise to the 17 T cell receptor beta chains below, sequenced in a study of beta chain features in type 1 diabetes. The entirety of the isolated RNA underwent reverse transcription, so expressed TCRB transcripts were sequenced. The method was immunoSEQ multiplex PCR; TCRdb's version includes in-frame clones alone and lacks a portion of them. The table has just over 150,000 clones, approximately 12% seen once; the top ten hold roughly 2%. Sequenced material: central memory CD4+ T cells from blood. These receptors all stem from a man between 18 and 29 years old in good health.

For the CDR3, the DNA is TGTGCCAGCAGCCCAGTTAACTATGGCTACACCTTC. It specifies CASSPVNYGYTF. The chain links TRBV7-2 to TRBJ1-2; no reliable D call. The germline V gene has CDR1 SGHTA and CDR2 FQGNSA. Trimming removed 5 bases from V and 1 base from J, with 5 bases in between. This CDR3 comprises 12 residues.

This chain uses TRBV7-7 with TRBJ2-2, with D possibly being TRBD1 (6 bases). The CDR3 is 15 amino acids. Germline CDR1 reads SSHAT; CDR2 reads FNYEAQ (reference sequence). Trimming shortened V by 4 bases and J by 4 bases, and 13 bases separated the two germline ends. The CDR3 DNA sequence: TGTGCCAGCAGCTCTATACAACAGGGCACCGGGGAGCTGTTTTTT. It is translated as CASSSIQQGTGELFF. Filled out from reference TRBV7-7 and TRBJ2-2, the complete variable domain reads GAGVSQSPRYKVTKRGQDVTLRCDPISSHATLYWYQQALGQGPEFLTYFNYEAQPDKSGLPSDRFSAERPEGSISTLTIQRTEQRDSAMYRCASSSIQQGTGELFFGEGSRLTVL.

The chain recombines TRBV30 with TRBJ1-1; D unclear. Between the trimmed V and J ends, which lost 4 bases and 1 base, there was a span of 7 bases. The CDR3 runs 12 residues. Germline V gives CDR1 GTSNPN, CDR2 SVGIG (reference sequence). This chain's CDR3 is CAWKSQNTEAFF. The DNA for the CDR3 is TGTGCCTGGAAAAGTCAGAACACTGAAGCTTTCTTT.

V gene TRBV12-5 combines with J gene TRBJ1-1, with a tentative D call TRBD1 (6 bases). CDR1 and CDR2 (germline): LGHNT, FRNRAP. The CDR3 runs to 20 residues. The V end was cut by 4 bases, the J end by 6 bases, with 33 bases between. The CDR3 protein is CASGSYTRGIFEPGDSEAFF. The DNA for the CDR3 is TGTGCTAGTGGTTCCTATACCCGAGGGATATTCGAGCCAGGGGACTCTGAAGCTTTCTTT.

Notes on this clone: The same CDR3 also results from other DNA sequences found in this sample. The chain couples TRBV7-2 to TRBJ1-5; tentative D call: TRBD1 (5 bases). V was shortened by 0 bases and J by 2 bases, with 5 bases between the two germline ends. The CDR3 is made up of 14 amino acids. Germline V lookup: CDR1 SGHTA, CDR2 FQGNSA. Here the CDR3 reads CASSLAQGNQPQHF. The CDR3 nucleotides are TGTGCCAGCAGCTTAGCACAGGGCAATCAGCCCCAGCATTTT.

The gene calls are TRBV28 and TRBJ1-5; 7 bases are shared with TRBD1. CDR1 and CDR2 from the germline V gene are MDHEN and SYDVKM. This CDR3 has 14 amino acids. V lost 5 bases and J lost 4; bases outside the gene matches: 5. This CDR3 is CASSRGQTNQPQHF. Here the CDR3 DNA reads TGTGCCAGCAGTAGGGGACAGACAAATCAGCCCCAGCATTTT.

This clone was recorded a few times. The rearrangement joins TRBV14 to TRBJ1-1, with unresolved D. Trimming stripped 3 bases from V and 1 base from J, with 6 bases between. Germline CDR1 SGHDN, CDR2 FVKESK. This CDR3 is 13 amino acids long. CDR3 nucleotide sequence: TGTGCCAGCAGCCACGGAGGGAACACTGAAGCTTTCTTT. It encodes CASSHGGNTEAFF.

The chain recombines TRBV6-1 with TRBJ1-2; perhaps TRBD1 as D (5 bases). V gave up 6 bases and J gave up 5 bases, with 13 bases separating them. CDR1 and CDR2 (germline): MNHNS, SASEGT. CDR3 length: 13 residues. The CDR3 nucleotides are TGTGCCAGCAGGACCGCAGGGTTGTATGGCTACACCTTC. Translation: CASRTAGLYGYTF.

This clone was detected many times. The gene calls are TRBV9 and TRBJ2-3, with D perhaps TRBD2 (7 bases). CDR3 length: 15 residues. Germline V gives CDR1 SGDLS, CDR2 YYNGEE. The V end was cut by 0 bases, the J end by 0 bases, with 8 bases between. The CDR3 DNA reads as TGTGCCAGCAGCGTAGCGGGGGGCAGCACAGATACGCAGTATTTT. This codes for CASSVAGGSTDTQYF.

This clone was picked up a small number of times. The chain recombines TRBV5-1 with TRBJ2-7; TRBD1 aligns across 7 bases. The ends lost 0 bases at V and 4 bases at J; junction bases unmatched: 4. This CDR3 has 14 residues. In germline, CDR1 is SGHRS, CDR2 YFSETQ. CDR3 in DNA: TGCGCCAGCAGCTTGGAGGGGGCATATTACGAGCAGTACTTC. This encodes CASSLEGAYYEQYF.

This chain joins TRBV29-1 and TRBJ1-1, with 11 bases aligning to TRBD1. The CDR3 extends over 14 amino acids. Germline-derived CDR1 and CDR2 are SQVTM and ANQGSEA. The J segment lost 10 bases and the V segment lost 7 bases, leaving 14 bases of the junction unmatched. CDR3 nucleotide sequence: TGCAGCGAACCCGGACAGGGGGCAATAAGTGGAGCTTTCTTT. Its protein is CSEPGQGAISGAFF.

The gene calls are TRBV9 and TRBJ1-1; the D gene is possibly TRBD1 (6 bases). Between the trimmed V and J ends, which lost 4 bases and 6 bases, there was a span of 13 bases. The CDR3 length is 13 residues. CDR1 and CDR2 (germline): SGDLS, YYNGEE. Here the CDR3 DNA reads TGTGCCAGCAGCCCCCCCTCAGGGGCTGAAGCTTTCTTT. It codes for CASSPPSGAEAFF.

Only a few counts were recorded for this clone. The genes are TRBV6-4 and TRBJ2-2; D gene uncertain. V was cut by 3 bases and J by 5 bases, with 13 bases left in between. The CDR3 extends over 15 amino acids. Germline V gene data show CDR1 as MRHNA and CDR2 as SNTAGT. In nucleotides, the CDR3 is TGTGCCAGCAGTGAAAGTATGGCTTTTACCGGGGAGCTGTTTTTT. Amino acids: CASSESMAFTGELFF.

This clone was counted only a few times. The V and J genes are TRBV25-1 and TRBJ1-3, with D unclear. The germline V gene encodes CDR1 MGHDK and CDR2 SYGVNS. With 5 bases removed from V and 1 base from J, the gap between germline ends came to 9 bases. The CDR3 contains 14 residues. The DNA of the CDR3 is TGTGCCAGCAGTACGGCCGGGTCTGGAAACACCATATATTTT. Translated: CASSTAGSGNTIYF.

This sequence joins TRBV7-9 and TRBJ1-2; D gene ambiguous. The germline V gene encodes CDR1 SEHNR and CDR2 FQNEAQ (reference sequence). Trimming left V 5 bases short and J 2 bases short, with 15 bases between. The CDR3 has 15 residues. CDR3 DNA: TGTGCCAGCAGCGCGGGCCGGGAACTAAACTATGGCTACACCTTC. This gives the protein CASSAGRELNYGYTF. Full variable domain (outside the CDR3, taken from reference TRBV7-9 and TRBJ1-2): DTGVSQNPRHKITKRGQNVTFRCDPISEHNRLYWYRQTLGQGPEFLTYFQNEAQLEKSRLLSDRFSAERPKGSFSTLEIQRTEQGDSAMYLCASSAGRELNYGYTFGSGTRLTVV.

The table lists this clone with many counts. The rearrangement links TRBV7-2 to TRBJ2-2, with 7 bases matching TRBD2. CDR1 SGHTA and CDR2 FQGNSA come from the germline V gene. The V gene end was trimmed by 3 bases and the J gene end by 6 bases; junction bases not matched to a gene: 10. The CDR3 contains 16 residues. CDR3 DNA sequence: TGTGCCAGCAGCTTCATCGGGGCGGGAGCGGCCGGGGAGCTGTTTTTT. Translating gives CASSFIGAGAAGELFF.

The chain links TRBV2 to TRBJ2-7; D gene unclear. Trimming removed 5 bases from V and 4 bases from J, with 6 bases in between. The CDR3 covers 11 residues. The germline V gene has CDR1 SNHLY and CDR2 FYNNEI. CDR3 region: CASSPRYEQYF. CDR3 in DNA: TGTGCCAGCAGTCCCCGATACGAGCAGTACTTC.